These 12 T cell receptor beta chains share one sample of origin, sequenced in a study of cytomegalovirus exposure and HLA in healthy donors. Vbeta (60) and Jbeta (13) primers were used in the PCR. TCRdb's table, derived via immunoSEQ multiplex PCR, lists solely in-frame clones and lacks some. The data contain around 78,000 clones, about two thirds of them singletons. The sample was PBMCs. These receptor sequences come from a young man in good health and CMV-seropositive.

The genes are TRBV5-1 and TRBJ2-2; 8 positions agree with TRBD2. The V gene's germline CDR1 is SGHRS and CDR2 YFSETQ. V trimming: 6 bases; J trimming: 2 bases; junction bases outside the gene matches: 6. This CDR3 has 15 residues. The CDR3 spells CASNGGAINTGELFF. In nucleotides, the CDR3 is TGCGCCAGCAACGGGGGGGCCATTAACACCGGGGAGCTGTTTTTT.

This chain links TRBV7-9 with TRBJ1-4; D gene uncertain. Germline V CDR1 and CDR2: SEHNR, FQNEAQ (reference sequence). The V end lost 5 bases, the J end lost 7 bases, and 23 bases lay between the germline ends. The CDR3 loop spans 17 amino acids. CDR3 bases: TGTGCCAGCAGCCCCCGGGATCAATCTAAGGGAATTGAAAAACTGTTTTTT. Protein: CASSPRDQSKGIEKLFF.

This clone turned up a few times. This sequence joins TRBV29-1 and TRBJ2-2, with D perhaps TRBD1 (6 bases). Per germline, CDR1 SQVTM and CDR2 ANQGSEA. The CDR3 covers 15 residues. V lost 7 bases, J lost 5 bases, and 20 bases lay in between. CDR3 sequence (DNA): TGCAGCGAGACCCGGGACACATCAGAAACCGGGGAGCTGTTTTTT. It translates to CSETRDTSETGELFF.

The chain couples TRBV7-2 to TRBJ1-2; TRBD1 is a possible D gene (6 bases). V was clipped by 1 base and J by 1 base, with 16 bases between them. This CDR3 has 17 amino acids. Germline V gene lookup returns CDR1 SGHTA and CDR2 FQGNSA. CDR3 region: CASSLGYGGRDNYGYTF. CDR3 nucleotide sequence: TGTGCCAGCAGCTTAGGTTACGGGGGGCGGGATAACTATGGCTACACCTTC.

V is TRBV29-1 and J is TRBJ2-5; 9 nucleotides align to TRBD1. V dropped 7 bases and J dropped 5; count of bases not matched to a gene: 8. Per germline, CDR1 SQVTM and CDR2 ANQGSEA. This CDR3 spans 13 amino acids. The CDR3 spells CSGRDRVGETQYF. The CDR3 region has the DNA TGCAGCGGGAGGGACAGGGTCGGGGAGACCCAGTACTTC.

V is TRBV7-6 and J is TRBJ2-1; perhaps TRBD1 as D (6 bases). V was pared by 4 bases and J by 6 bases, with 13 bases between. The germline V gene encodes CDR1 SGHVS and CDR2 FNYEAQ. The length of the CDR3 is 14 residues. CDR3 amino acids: CASSSLRGVNEQFF. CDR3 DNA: TGTGCCAGCAGCTCACTCAGGGGAGTCAATGAGCAGTTCTTC.

CDR3 sequence reads: CASSLGLAGDTQYF. The CDR3 DNA reads TGTGCCAGCAGCCTGGGACTAGCGGGAGATACGCAGTATTTT. The genes are TRBV14 and TRBJ2-3; 12 bases are a match to TRBD2. Unmatched junction bases numbered 1, after V lost 4 bases and J lost 5 bases. The germline V gene has CDR1 SGHDN and CDR2 FVKESK. The CDR3 sequence is 14 residues long.

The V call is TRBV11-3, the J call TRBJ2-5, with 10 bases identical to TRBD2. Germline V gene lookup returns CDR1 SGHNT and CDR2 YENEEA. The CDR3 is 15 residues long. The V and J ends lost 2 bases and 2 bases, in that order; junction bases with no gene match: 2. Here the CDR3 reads CASSLRTSGQETQYF. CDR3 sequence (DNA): TGTGCCAGCAGCTTAAGGACTAGCGGTCAAGAGACCCAGTACTTC.

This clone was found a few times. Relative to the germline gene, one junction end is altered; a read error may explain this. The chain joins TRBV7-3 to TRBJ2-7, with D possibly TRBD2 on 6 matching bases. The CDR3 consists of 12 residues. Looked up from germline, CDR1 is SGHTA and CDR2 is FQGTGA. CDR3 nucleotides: TGTGCCAGCAGCTTAATCGCCGGGACTTTGCACTTC. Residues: CASSLIAGTLHF.

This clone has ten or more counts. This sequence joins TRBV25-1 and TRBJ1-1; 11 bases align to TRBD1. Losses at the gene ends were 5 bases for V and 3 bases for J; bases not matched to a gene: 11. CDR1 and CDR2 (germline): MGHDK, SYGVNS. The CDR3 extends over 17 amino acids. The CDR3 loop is CASSSRTGGMDDTEAFF. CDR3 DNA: TGTGCCAGCAGTTCCCGGACAGGGGGCATGGATGACACTGAAGCTTTCTTT.

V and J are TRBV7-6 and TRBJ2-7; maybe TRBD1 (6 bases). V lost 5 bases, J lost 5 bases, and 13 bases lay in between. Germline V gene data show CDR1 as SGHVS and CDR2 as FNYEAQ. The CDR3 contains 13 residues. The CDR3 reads CASSHDRLDEQYF. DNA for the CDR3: TGTGCCAGCAGCCATGACAGGTTGGACGAGCAGTACTTC.

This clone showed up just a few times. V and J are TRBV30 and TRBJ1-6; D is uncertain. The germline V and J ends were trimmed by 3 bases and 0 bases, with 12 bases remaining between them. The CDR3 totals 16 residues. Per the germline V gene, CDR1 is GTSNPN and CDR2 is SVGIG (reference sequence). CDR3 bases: TGTGCCTGGAGGCCCCGAGGGTCCTCCTATAATTCACCCCTCCACTTT. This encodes CAWRPRGSSYNSPLHF.